These 13 T cell receptor beta chains originate from one sample sequenced in a study of cytomegalovirus exposure and HLA in healthy donors (TCRdb year 2017). The method behind the library was the immunoSEQ multiplex PCR assay. The multiplex PCR relied on a mix of 60 forward primers for TCR Vbeta segments and 13 reverse primers for TCR Jbeta segments. TCRdb obtained this table from immuneACCESS and retained in-frame rearrangements with V and J assigned. These tables miss some clones; where compared with another copy, unresolved V genes account for less than half of the shortfall, and the remainder is unexplained. This sample has 150,000 to 200,000 clones in its table, and 82% of those were observed once. The ten largest clones add up to about 1.6% of the sample. Sequencing was done on a sample of PBMCs. Receptors were obtained from a girl aged 10 to 17 in good health and CMV-seropositive.

The chain couples TRBV19 to TRBJ2-7; 9 nucleotides line up with TRBD2. The CDR3 is 15 residues long. Per the germline V gene, CDR1 is LNHDA and CDR2 is SQIVND (reference sequence). Germline trimming cut 5 bases from V and 8 bases from J; bases unmatched to any gene: 13. The CDR3: CASSDLAGVVRKQYF. DNA for the CDR3: TGTGCCAGTAGTGACTTAGCGGGAGTGGTTCGTAAGCAGTACTTC.

The chain links TRBV6-4 to TRBJ2-3, with 10 nucleotides matching TRBD1. V gave up 5 bases and J gave up 1 base; unmatched junction bases: 6. The CDR3 loop spans 16 amino acids. CDR1 and CDR2 from the germline V gene are MRHNA and SNTAGT. The CDR3 protein is CASSPGTGAGTDTQYF. CDR3 DNA: TGTGCCAGCAGTCCCGGGACAGGGGCGGGCACAGATACGCAGTATTTT.

This chain connects TRBV4-1 to TRBJ2-5, with 7 bases matching TRBD1. CDR1 and CDR2 (germline): MGHRA, YSYEKL. Trimming cost V 5 bases and J 2 bases; bases outside gene matches: 8. CDR3 length: 15 residues. CDR3 sequence (DNA): TGCGCCAGCAGCTACCGGGACAGCGCGCAAGAGACCCAGTACTTC. This encodes CASSYRDSAQETQYF.

DNA for the CDR3: TGTGCCTGGAGCGAAACAGGTACTAATGAGCAGTTCTTC. It codes for CAWSETGTNEQFF. The genes are TRBV30 and TRBJ2-1, with D perhaps TRBD1 (5 bases). The CDR3 runs 13 residues. CDR1 is GTSNPN, CDR2 SVGIG, per germline (reference sequence). The V and J ends lost 3 bases and 7 bases respectively, with 13 bases between them. Full variable domain (rest looked up from reference TRBV30 and TRBJ2-1): SQTIHQWPATLVQPVGSPLSLECTVEGTSNPNLYWYRQAAGRGLQLLFYSVGIGQISSEVPQNLSASRPQDRQFILSSKKLLLSDSGFYLCAWSETGTNEQFFGPGTRLTVL.

A remark on this clone: Other DNA sequences within the sample encode an identical CDR3. The gene calls are TRBV30 and TRBJ1-2, with D perhaps matching TRBD1 (6 bases). This CDR3 is built from 11 residues. Germline CDR1 reads GTSNPN; CDR2 reads SVGIG (reference sequence). V was cut by 5 bases and J by 5 bases, with 9 bases left in between. In nucleotides, the CDR3 is TGTGCCTGGGCGCAGGGGTATGGCTACACCTTC. Protein sequence: CAWAQGYGYTF.

The chain links TRBV5-1 to TRBJ2-3; 7 bases match TRBD1. In germline, CDR1 is SGHRS, CDR2 YFSETQ. The CDR3 has 15 residues. The junction had 9 bases not matched to a gene; V was cut back by 5 bases and J by 3 bases. CDR3 region: CASSIGPGGTDTQYF. CDR3 bases: TGCGCCAGCAGTATTGGGCCAGGGGGTACAGATACGCAGTATTTT.

V usage is TRBV5-4 and J usage is TRBJ2-1; 7 nucleotides match TRBD1. This CDR3 has 17 amino acids. V lost 6 bases and J lost 2; bases outside the gene matches: 14. Germline lookup yields CDR1 SGHNT and CDR2 YYREEE (reference sequence). CDR3 DNA sequence: TGTGCCAGCATCGACCGGACCGGGACAGAGACCTACAATGAGCAGTTCTTC. It translates to CASIDRTGTETYNEQFF.

The rearrangement links TRBV28 to TRBJ1-1; D is undetermined. Trimming left V 7 bases short and J 0 bases short, with 12 bases between. CDR3 size: 14 residues. CDR1 MDHEN and CDR2 SYDVKM come from the germline V gene. CDR3 residues: CASTRGNMNTEAFF. CDR3 DNA: TGTGCCAGCACCCGGGGAAACATGAACACTGAAGCTTTCTTT. The entire variable domain, with the rest obtained from reference TRBV28 and TRBJ1-1, is as follows: DVKVTQSSRYLVKRTGEKVFLECVQDMDHENMFWYRQDPGLGLRLIYFSYDVKMKEKGDIPEGYSVSREKKERFSLILESASTNQTSMYLCASTRGNMNTEAFFGQGTRLTVV.

V usage is TRBV5-6 and J usage is TRBJ2-5, with 8 bases fitting TRBD1. V shed 0 bases and J 5 bases; nucleotides not matched to a gene: 9. The CDR3 has 16 residues. Germline V gene sequence: CDR1 SGHDT, CDR2 YYEEEE. The CDR3 DNA sequence: TGTGCCAGCAGCTTGGGGGGACAGGTCTCGTCTGAGACCCAGTACTTC. The encoded protein is CASSLGGQVSSETQYF.

This clone was seen once. The rearrangement links TRBV5-1 to TRBJ2-2, with TRBD1 identical over 8 bases. V shed 4 bases and J 5 bases; nucleotides not matched to a gene: 10. The CDR3 contains 16 residues. The germline V gene encodes CDR1 SGHRS and CDR2 YFSETQ. The CDR3 bases are TGCGCCAGCAGCACTCCTACAGGGGGTAGGACCGGGGAGCTGTTTTTT. It is translated as CASSTPTGGRTGELFF.

Here the CDR3 DNA reads TGTGCCAGCAGCGTACAGGGTGGGGCAGATACGCAGTATTTT. Translated, it gives CASSVQGGADTQYF. This chain links TRBV9 with TRBJ2-3, with a weak D call TRBD1 (5 bases). With 1 base removed from V and 4 bases from J, the gap between germline ends came to 10 bases. The CDR3 is 14 amino acids. Per germline, CDR1 SGDLS and CDR2 YYNGEE.

This clone appeared once. This chain links TRBV12-5 with TRBJ2-1; TRBD2 agrees at 13 bases. J gave up 3 bases and V 5 bases, and 7 bases lay outside the gene matches. CDR3 length equals 17 residues. From germline, CDR1 is LGHNT and CDR2 FRNRAP. The CDR3: CASGLRRLAGGYNEQFF. CDR3 bases: TGTGCTAGTGGTCTACGAAGACTAGCGGGAGGCTACAATGAGCAGTTCTTC.

The V call is TRBV15, the J call TRBJ2-7; TRBD2 matches 8 bases. The CDR3 loop spans 14 amino acids. The V and J ends lost 6 bases and 0 bases, in that order; junction bases with no gene match: 4. Germline assignment: CDR1 LNHNV and CDR2 YYDKDF (reference sequence). CDR3 nucleotides: TGTGCCACCAGTACTAGCGGAATCTCCTACGAGCAGTACTTC. This codes for CATSTSGISYEQYF.